The rows below give T cell receptor beta chains drawn from one sample of a study of blood T cell repertoires in COVID-19. The table came from immunoSEQ multiplex PCR; TCRdb's copy has only in-frame clones and leaves some out. The table has more than 250,000 clones, about 91% seen once. The sequenced material came from peripheral blood. Receptors were obtained from a young woman with COVID-19, enrolled during active disease. CDR3s include the opening cysteine and the closing phenylalanine or tryptophan. A D gene is named only where the DNA matches it firmly. Clone size is stated in some rows and not others, as once, few, many or a class when expanded.

>-|TRBD2|15|TRBV6-2/TRBV6-3|TRBJ2-1
TGTGCCAGCAGCCTTAGCGGGGTCGTATACAATGAGCAGTTCTTC
CASSLSGVVYNEQFF
>-|-|14|TRBV18|TRBJ2-3
TGTGCCAGCTCCTCATCCTACGGCACAGATACGCAGTATTTT
CASSSSYGTDTQYF
>-|-|14|TRBV5-1|TRBJ1-2
TGCGCCAGCAGCCCCGGGGAGGCATACTATGGCTACACCTTC
CASSPGEAYYGYTF
>-|TRBD1|15|TRBV7-2|TRBJ1-3
TGTGCCAGCAGCCTGATGACAGGGGGCGGAAACACCATATATTTT
CASSLMTGGGNTIYF
>once|TRBD1|15|TRBV6-1|TRBJ2-3
TGTGCCAGCAGTGAAGCGTCGACAGGGAGAGATACGCAGTATTTT
CASSEASTGRDTQYF
>-|TRBD2|15|TRBV6-2/TRBV6-3|TRBJ2-7
TGTGCCAGCAGTTACTATCCAGCGGGGGGGATGGAGCAGTACTTC
CASSYYPAGGMEQYF
>-|-|11|TRBV19|TRBJ1-1
TGTGCCAGTAGTATTGGCGGGAAGGCTTTCTTT
CASSIGGKAFF
>-|-|15|TRBV19|TRBJ2-1
TGTGCCAGTAGTAATTTCGCCCGGTCGGGGGATGAGCAGTTCTTC
CASSNFARSGDEQFF
>-|TRBD1|15|TRBV7-8|TRBJ1-1
TGTGCCAGCAGCTTCCTACGACAGGGGGCCTCTGAAGCTTTCTTT
CASSFLRQGASEAFF
>-|-|15|TRBV2|TRBJ1-4
TGTGCCAGCAACTATGGGGGCCCAACTAATGAAAAACTGTTTTTT
CASNYGGPTNEKLFF
>-|-|14|TRBV19|TRBJ1-2
TGTGCCAGTAGCCCTAGGCTAGGACCAGGGGGCTACACCTTC
CASSPRLGPGGYTF
>-|TRBD1|15|TRBV6-5|TRBJ1-2
TGTGCCAGCAGTTACTCGGGACAGGGCTTGGATGGCTACACCTTC
CASSYSGQGLDGYTF
>-|TRBD1|14|TRBV2|TRBJ2-5
TGTGCCAGCAGGACGGGACAGGGCCAAGAGACCCAGTACTTC
CASRTGQGQETQYF
>-|TRBD1|15|TRBV6-5|TRBJ1-6
TGTGCCAGCACCACATGGGGACAGGGGGCTTCACCCCTCCACTTT
CASTTWGQGASPLHF
>once|-|11|TRBV29-1|TRBJ1-2
TGCAGCCTGCGGGACCGTGATGGCTACACCTTC
CSLRDRDGYTF
>-|TRBD1|12|TRBV6-5|TRBJ2-3
TGTGCCAGCAGTCAACAGGGGGATACGCAGTATTTT
CASSQQGDTQYF
>-|-|13|TRBV6-6|TRBJ1-4
TGTGCCAGCAGCCGGGACAAAAATGAAAAACTGTTTTTT
CASSRDKNEKLFF
>-|-|13|TRBV11-1|TRBJ2-7
TGTGCCAGCAGCTTAGAGGGAGTCGCCCGGGAGTACTTC
CASSLEGVAREYF
>-|-|13|TRBV12-3/TRBV12-4|TRBJ2-3
TGTGCCAGCAGTTGGTTGGCTACAGATACGCAGTATTTT
CASSWLATDTQYF
>-|TRBD1|16|TRBV19|TRBJ2-2
TGTGCCAGTAGTCCGAATGACAGGGCCGGCACCGGGGAGCTGTTTTTT
CASSPNDRAGTGELFF
>-|-|16|TRBV3-1/TRBV3-2|TRBJ2-3
TGTGCCAGCAGCCAAGGGACTGTGTACGGCACAGATACGCAGTATTTT
CASSQGTVYGTDTQYF
>-|-|16|TRBV2|TRBJ2-5
TGTGCCAGCAGTGAAATGCGGGGACTCACCGCCGAGACCCAGTACTTC
CASSEMRGLTAETQYF
>-|TRBD2|14|TRBV7-9|TRBJ2-5
TGTGCCAGCAGTCCTATAGCGGGGAAAGAGACCCAGTACTTC
CASSPIAGKETQYF
>-|-|15|TRBV7-6|TRBJ1-4
TGTGCCAGCAGCTTAGGGACAGCGCAAAGAGAAAAACTGTTTTTT
CASSLGTAQREKLFF
>-|TRBD2|15|TRBV11-1|TRBJ2-1
TGTGCCAGCAGCTTAAGTAGCGGGGGCTACAATGAGCAGTTCTTC
CASSLSSGGYNEQFF
>many|-|17|TRBV1|TRBJ1-1
TGCACCAGCAGCCAAGTGGAGGCGAACAGGGTGAACACTGAAGCTTTCTTT
CTSSQVEANRVNTEAFF
>-|-|11|TRBV19|TRBJ1-1
TGTGCCAGTAGTAGAGCGGCTGAAGCTTTCTTT
CASSRAAEAFF
>-|-|13|TRBV6-5|TRBJ2-3
TGTGCCAGCAGTTACACCGGGGGAGATACGCAGTATTTT
CASSYTGGDTQYF
>-|-|13|TRBV27|TRBJ1-3
TGTGCCAGCAGTTTGTTCCCCGGGGACACCATATATTTT
CASSLFPGDTIYF
>-|-|15|TRBV24-1|TRBJ2-7
TGTGCCACCAGTGAATCGGGGACAATGACCTACGAGCAGTACTTC
CATSESGTMTYEQYF
>once|-|13|TRBV28|TRBJ1-2
TGTGCCAGCAGGCGAACAGGTTCGGAGGGCTACACCTTC
CASRRTGSEGYTF
>-|TRBD1|13|TRBV2|TRBJ1-2
TGTGCCTCCTCCCCCGGGACAGGGTTGGGCTACACCTTC
CASSPGTGLGYTF
>-|TRBD2|17|TRBV4-2|TRBJ2-3
TGTGCCAGCAGCCAAGATACTAGCGGAGAGATCACAGATACGCAGTATTTT
CASSQDTSGEITDTQYF
>-|TRBD1|15|TRBV7-6|TRBJ1-1
TGTGCCAGCAGCGCCCGACAGGGTTTGAACACTGAAGCTTTCTTT
CASSARQGLNTEAFF
>-|TRBD2|15|TRBV6-1|TRBJ2-3
TGTGCCAGCAGTGAAGGACTAGCTCACATTAGTACGCAGTATTTT
CASSEGLAHISTQYF
>-|-|17|TRBV6-4|TRBJ2-3
TGTGCCAGCAGTGACCTACGTCGACGACAAGACACAGATACGCAGTATTTT
CASSDLRRRQDTDTQYF
>-|-|15|TRBV19|TRBJ1-6
TGTGCCAGTAGTATTAACAGTCAAAATAATTCACCCCTCCACTTT
CASSINSQNNSPLHF
>once|TRBD1|15|TRBV7-9|TRBJ1-4
TGTGCCAGCAGCTTATTCCGGGACAGGAACGAAAAACTGTTTTTT
CASSLFRDRNEKLFF
>once|-|15|TRBV6-2/TRBV6-3|TRBJ1-5
TGTGCCAGCAGTCGAGACGAGGATAGCAATCAGCCCCAGCATTTT
CASSRDEDSNQPQHF
>-|-|15|TRBV7-2|TRBJ1-5
TGTGCCAGCAGCCCACGGACTGGTAGCAATCAGCCCCAGCATTTT
CASSPRTGSNQPQHF
>-|TRBD1|13|TRBV29-1|TRBJ2-7
TGCAGCGCCGGACAGGCTCATTCCTACGAGCAGTACTTC
CSAGQAHSYEQYF
>-|TRBD2|15|TRBV5-1|TRBJ2-1
TGCGCCAGCAGCGTTAGCGGGGGGGCATCCAATGAGCAGTTCTTC
CASSVSGGASNEQFF
>-|-|13|TRBV5-1|TRBJ1-1
TGCGCCAGCAGCTTGGAGGGAGGCACTGAAGCTTTCTTT
CASSLEGGTEAFF
>-|-|16|TRBV7-8|TRBJ2-5
TGTGCCAGCAGCTTAGACGGGGGTCGGGCGTGGGAGACCCAGTACTTC
CASSLDGGRAWETQYF
>few|TRBD1|15|TRBV2|TRBJ1-2
TGTGCCAGCAGTGAACAGCAGGGGGCGGCTGCTGGCTACACCTTC
CASSEQQGAAAGYTF
>-|-|12|TRBV5-1|TRBJ2-1
TGCGCCAGCAGCCCGGGGAACAATGAGCAGTTCTTC
CASSPGNNEQFF
>-|-|14|TRBV4-3|TRBJ2-2
TGCGCCAGCAGCCAAGATAGGGGGACCGGGGAGCTGTTTTTT
CASSQDRGTGELFF
>-|TRBD1|15|TRBV4-1|TRBJ2-2
TGCGCCAGCAGCGGAACTTACAGGGGTGCCGGGGAGCTGTTTTTT
CASSGTYRGAGELFF
>-|TRBD2|14|TRBV6-5|TRBJ2-5
TGTGCCAGCAGCTCTAGCGGGGGACAAGAGACCCAGTACTTC
CASSSSGGQETQYF
>once|-|15|TRBV4-1|TRBJ1-2
TGCGCCAGCAGCCAACTAGCTTACGGGGTGGATGGCTACACCTTC
CASSQLAYGVDGYTF
>-|TRBD1|15|TRBV4-3|TRBJ1-2
TGCGCCAGCAGCCTACAGGGGCAGGGGAACTATGGCTACACCTTC
CASSLQGQGNYGYTF
>once|-|12|TRBV13|TRBJ1-2
TGTGCCAGCAGTTACCCACGGGAGGGCTACACCTTC
CASSYPREGYTF
>-|-|15|TRBV4-1|TRBJ2-2
TGCGCCAGCAGCCAAGGACACACGAACACCGGGGAGCTGTTTTTT
CASSQGHTNTGELFF
>-|TRBD1|16|TRBV19|TRBJ1-2
TGTGCCAGTAGTTTATGGACAGGGGATTTAGGCTATGGCTACACCTTC
CASSLWTGDLGYGYTF
>-|TRBD1|15|TRBV6-5|TRBJ1-5
TGTGCCAGCAGTTACTCGGACAGGAGCAATCAGCCCCAGCATTTT
CASSYSDRSNQPQHF
>few|-|14|TRBV19|TRBJ1-1
TGTGCCAGTAGTCCACTGGACAGCAGGGCGGAAGCTTTCTTT
CASSPLDSRAEAFF
>-|-|16|TRBV7-9|TRBJ1-2
TGTGCCAGCAGCCCCCTGGCCCGAACTATCATAGAGGGCTACACCTTC
CASSPLARTIIEGYTF
>-|-|14|TRBV11-2|TRBJ2-4
TGTGCCAGCAGCCCTCGAGACTATATTCACATTCAGTACTTC
CASSPRDYIHIQYF